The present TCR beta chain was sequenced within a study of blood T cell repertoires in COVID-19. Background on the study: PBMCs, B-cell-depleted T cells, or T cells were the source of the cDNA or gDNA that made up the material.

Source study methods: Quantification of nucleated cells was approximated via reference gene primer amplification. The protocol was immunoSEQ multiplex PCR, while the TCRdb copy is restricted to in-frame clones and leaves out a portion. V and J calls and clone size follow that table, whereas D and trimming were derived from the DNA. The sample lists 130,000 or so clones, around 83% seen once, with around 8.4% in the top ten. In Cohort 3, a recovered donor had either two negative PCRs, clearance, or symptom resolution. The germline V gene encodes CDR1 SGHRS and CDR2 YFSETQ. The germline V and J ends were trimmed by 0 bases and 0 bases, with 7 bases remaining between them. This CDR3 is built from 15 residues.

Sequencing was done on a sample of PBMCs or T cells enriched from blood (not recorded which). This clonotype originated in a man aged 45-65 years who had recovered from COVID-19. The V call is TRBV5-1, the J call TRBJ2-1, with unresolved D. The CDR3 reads CASSLAYSSYNEQFF. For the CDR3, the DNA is TGCGCCAGCAGCTTGGCGTATAGCTCCTACAATGAGCAGTTCTTC.